These 4 T cell receptor beta chains were all obtained from the same sample, sequenced in a study of blood T cell repertoires in COVID-19. Only in-frame clones appear in the TCRdb table, and some are missing; sequencing was by immunoSEQ multiplex PCR. Of 13,000 to 15,000 clones listed, 85% to 90% are singletons. What was sequenced was peripheral blood. Receptor source: a woman between 65 and 79 years old in a cohort sampled during active or convalescent COVID-19.

This clone appeared a single time. The CDR3 region is CASSQVAGVNTGELFF. For the CDR3, the DNA is TGCGCCAGCAGCCAAGTAGCGGGGGTGAACACCGGGGAGCTGTTTTTT. The chain is built from TRBV4-3 and TRBJ2-2; TRBD2 matches 9 bases. V lost 1 base and J lost 1; bases outside the gene matches: 1. CDR1 LGHNA and CDR2 YSLEER come from the germline V gene. The CDR3 extends over 16 amino acids.

J is TRBJ1-1 and V is TRBV19; unclear D gene. The CDR3 sequence is 12 residues long. Deletions cut 5 bases from V and 4 bases from J, with 8 bases between. In germline, CDR1 is LNHDA, CDR2 SQIVND (reference sequence). CDR3 in DNA: TGTGCCAGTAGTGAACGGGGCACTGAAGCTTTCTTT. Protein sequence: CASSERGTEAFF.

The chain recombines TRBV6-5 with TRBJ2-3; 8 bases align to TRBD2. Trimming removed 5 bases from V and 8 bases from J; junction bases left unmatched: 9. CDR1 and CDR2 from the germline V gene are MNHEY and SVGAGI. This CDR3 region has 14 residues. Here the CDR3 DNA reads TGTGCCAGCAGTCGACGGGGGGGAGGCGGTACGCAGTATTTT. Protein: CASSRRGGGGTQYF.

V usage is TRBV7-8 and J usage is TRBJ1-4, with 7 bases identical to TRBD1. The germline V gene encodes CDR1 SGHVS and CDR2 FQNEAQ. This CDR3 is 16 amino acids long. Unmatched junction bases numbered 9, after V lost 5 bases and J lost 3 bases. CDR3 bases: TGTGCCAGCAGCCCGAGGGGGCTAGGGGCTAATGAAAAACTGTTTTTT. Translating gives CASSPRGLGANEKLFF.